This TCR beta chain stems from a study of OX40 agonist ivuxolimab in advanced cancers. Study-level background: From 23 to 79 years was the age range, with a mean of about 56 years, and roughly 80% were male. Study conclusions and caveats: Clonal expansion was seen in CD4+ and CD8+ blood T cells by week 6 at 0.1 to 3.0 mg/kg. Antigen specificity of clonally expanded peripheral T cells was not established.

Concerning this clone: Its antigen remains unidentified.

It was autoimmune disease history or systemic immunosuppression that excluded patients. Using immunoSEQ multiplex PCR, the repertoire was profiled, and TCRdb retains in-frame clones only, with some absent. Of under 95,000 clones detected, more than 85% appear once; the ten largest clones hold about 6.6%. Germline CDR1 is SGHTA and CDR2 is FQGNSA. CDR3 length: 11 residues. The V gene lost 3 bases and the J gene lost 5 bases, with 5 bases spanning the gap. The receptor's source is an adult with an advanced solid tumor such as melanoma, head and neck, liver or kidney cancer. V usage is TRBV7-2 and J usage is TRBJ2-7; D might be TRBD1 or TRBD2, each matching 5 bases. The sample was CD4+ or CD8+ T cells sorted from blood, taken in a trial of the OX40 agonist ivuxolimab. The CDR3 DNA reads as TGTGCCAGCAGCTTGGGGGACGAGCAGTACTTC. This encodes CASSLGDEQYF.